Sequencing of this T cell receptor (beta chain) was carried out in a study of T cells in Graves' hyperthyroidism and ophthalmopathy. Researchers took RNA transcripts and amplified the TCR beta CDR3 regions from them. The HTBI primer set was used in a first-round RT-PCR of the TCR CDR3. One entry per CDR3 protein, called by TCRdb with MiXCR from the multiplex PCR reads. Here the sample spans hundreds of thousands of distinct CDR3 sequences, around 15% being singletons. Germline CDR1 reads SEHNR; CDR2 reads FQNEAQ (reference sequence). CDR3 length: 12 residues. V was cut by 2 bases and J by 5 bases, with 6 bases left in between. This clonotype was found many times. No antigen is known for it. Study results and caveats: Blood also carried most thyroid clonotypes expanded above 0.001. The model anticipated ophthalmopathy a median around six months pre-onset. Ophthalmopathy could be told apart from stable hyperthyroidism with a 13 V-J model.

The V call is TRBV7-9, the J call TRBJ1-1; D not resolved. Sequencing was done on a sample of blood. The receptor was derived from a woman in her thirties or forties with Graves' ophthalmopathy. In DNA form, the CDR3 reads TGTGCCAGCAGCTTAAAGGGAACTGAAGCTTTCTTT. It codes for CASSLKGTEAFF.